The source of this TCR beta chain is a study of identical twins. Concerning this clonotype itself: Its antigen is not known.

TCRdb reanalysed the 5' RACE reads using MiXCR and keeps one entry per CDR3 protein. The sample records 700,000 to 950,000 distinct CDR3 sequences, 10% to 15% being singletons. The study's findings and limits: Findings depended on cross-sectional statistics rather than tracking the same donors. With abundant cord blood beta clonotypes, insertions were fewer; memory repertoires showed no such pattern.

Germline V gives CDR1 WSHSY, CDR2 SAAADI. There are 17 residues in the CDR3. V shed 4 bases and J shed 1 base, with 17 bases lying between them. These same data were also listed under a study on yellow fever vaccine responses in identical twins.

The gene calls are TRBV10-2 and TRBJ1-5; perhaps TRBD1 as D (6 bases). This receptor was obtained from a woman under 30 in good health. Material: PBMCs. This CDR3 is CASSGLVGGSSNQPQHF. CDR3 coding DNA: TGCGCCAGCAGTGGTTTGGTCGGGGGCTCAAGCAATCAGCCCCAGCATTTT.